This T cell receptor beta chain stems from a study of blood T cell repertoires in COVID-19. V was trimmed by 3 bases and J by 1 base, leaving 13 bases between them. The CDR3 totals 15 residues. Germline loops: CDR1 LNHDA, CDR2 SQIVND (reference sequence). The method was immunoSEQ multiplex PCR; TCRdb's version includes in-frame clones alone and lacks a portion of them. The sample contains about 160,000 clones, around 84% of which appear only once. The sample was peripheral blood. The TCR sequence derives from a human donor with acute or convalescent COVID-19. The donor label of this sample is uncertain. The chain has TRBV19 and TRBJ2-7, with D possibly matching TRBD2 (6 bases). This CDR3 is CASSIPRGESYEQYF. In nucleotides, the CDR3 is TGTGCCAGTAGTATCCCCCGCGGGGAGTCCTACGAGCAGTACTTC.